This T cell receptor beta chain was sequenced during a study of vaccination effects on CD4 cells after COVID-19. As for the study in general: Ahead of sequencing, the ViraFEST assay grew antigen-specific CD4+ T cells using viral peptide pools.

This clone was observed a handful of times. Its antigen is unknown. CDR1 and CDR2 from the germline V gene are SEHNR and FQNEAQ (reference sequence). Trimming removed 4 bases at V and 5 bases at J, with 17 bases between. The CDR3 contains 16 residues. Here immunoSEQ multiplex PCR was the method, and the copy in TCRdb shows in-frame clones only, minus some. The table includes about 25,000 clones, roughly four fifths detected once. The culture ran for 10 to 11 days, and then CD4+ T cells were isolated. This sequence was found in a human donor who received a COVID-19 vaccine. This material consisted of CD4+ T cells from PBMCs cultured without peptide, taken before COVID-19 vaccination. The chain recombines TRBV7-9 with TRBJ1-4; D gene unclear. Here the CDR3 reads CASSSMKDRRNEKLFF. CDR3 nucleotides: TGTGCCAGCAGCTCGATGAAAGATCGGCGCAATGAAAAACTGTTTTTT.